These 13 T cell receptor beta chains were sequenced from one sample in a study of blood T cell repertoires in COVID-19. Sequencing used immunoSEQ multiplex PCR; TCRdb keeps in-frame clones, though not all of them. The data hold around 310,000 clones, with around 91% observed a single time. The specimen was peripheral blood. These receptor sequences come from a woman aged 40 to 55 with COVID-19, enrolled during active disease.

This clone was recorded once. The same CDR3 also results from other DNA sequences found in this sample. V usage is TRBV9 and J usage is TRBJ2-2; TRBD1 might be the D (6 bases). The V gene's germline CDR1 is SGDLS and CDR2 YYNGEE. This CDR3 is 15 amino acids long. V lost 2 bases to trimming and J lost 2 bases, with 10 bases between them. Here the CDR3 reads CASSVRGGNTGELFF. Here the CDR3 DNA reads TGTGCCAGCAGCGTTAGAGGGGGAAACACCGGGGAGCTGTTTTTT.

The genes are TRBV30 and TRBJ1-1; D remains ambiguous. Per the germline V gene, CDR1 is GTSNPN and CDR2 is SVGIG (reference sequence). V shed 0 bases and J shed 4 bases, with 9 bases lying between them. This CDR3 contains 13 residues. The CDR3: CAWSVWEFTEAFF. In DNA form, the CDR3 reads TGTGCCTGGAGTGTATGGGAGTTCACTGAAGCTTTCTTT.

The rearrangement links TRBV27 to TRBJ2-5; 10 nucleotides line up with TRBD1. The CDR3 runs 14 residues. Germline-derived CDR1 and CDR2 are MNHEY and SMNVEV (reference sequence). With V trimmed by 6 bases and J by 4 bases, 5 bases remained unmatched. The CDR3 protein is CASSSGTGAETQYF. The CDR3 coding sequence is TGTGCCAGCAGCTCCGGGACAGGGGCAGAGACCCAGTACTTC.

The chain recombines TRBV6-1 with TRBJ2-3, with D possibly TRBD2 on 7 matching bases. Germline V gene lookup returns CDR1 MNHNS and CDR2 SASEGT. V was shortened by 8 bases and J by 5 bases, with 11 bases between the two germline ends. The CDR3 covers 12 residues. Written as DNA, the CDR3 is TGTGCCAGCGGGGGGGCTGGAGATACGCAGTATTTT. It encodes CASGGAGDTQYF.

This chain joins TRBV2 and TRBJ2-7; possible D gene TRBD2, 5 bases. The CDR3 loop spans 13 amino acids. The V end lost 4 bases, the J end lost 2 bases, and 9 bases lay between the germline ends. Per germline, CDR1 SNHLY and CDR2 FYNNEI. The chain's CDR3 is CASSGTGTYEQYF. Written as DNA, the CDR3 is TGTGCCAGCAGTGGGACGGGAACCTACGAGCAGTACTTC.

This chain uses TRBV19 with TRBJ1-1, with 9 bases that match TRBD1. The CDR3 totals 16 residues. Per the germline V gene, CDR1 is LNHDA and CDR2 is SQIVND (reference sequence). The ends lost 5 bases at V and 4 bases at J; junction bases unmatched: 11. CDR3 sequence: CASSRPGTGLGTEAFF. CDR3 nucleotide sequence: TGTGCCAGTAGTCGTCCCGGGACAGGGCTGGGCACTGAAGCTTTCTTT.

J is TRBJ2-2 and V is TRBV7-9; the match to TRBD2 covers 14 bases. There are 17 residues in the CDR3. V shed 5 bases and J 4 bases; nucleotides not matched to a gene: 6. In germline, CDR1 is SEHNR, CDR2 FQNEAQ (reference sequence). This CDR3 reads CASSHRLAGGITGELFF. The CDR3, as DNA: TGTGCCAGCAGCCACAGACTAGCGGGAGGGATCACCGGGGAGCTGTTTTTT.

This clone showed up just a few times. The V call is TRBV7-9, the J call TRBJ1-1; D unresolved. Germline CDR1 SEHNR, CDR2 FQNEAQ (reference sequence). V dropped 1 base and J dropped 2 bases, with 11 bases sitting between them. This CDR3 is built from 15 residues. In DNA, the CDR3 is TGTGCCAGCAGCTTAGATGAGCATAAAAACACTGAAGCTTTCTTT. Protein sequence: CASSLDEHKNTEAFF. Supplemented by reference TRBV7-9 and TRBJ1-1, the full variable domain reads DTGVSQNPRHKITKRGQNVTFRCDPISEHNRLYWYRQTLGQGPEFLTYFQNEAQLEKSRLLSDRFSAERPKGSFSTLEIQRTEQGDSAMYLCASSLDEHKNTEAFFGQGTRLTVV.

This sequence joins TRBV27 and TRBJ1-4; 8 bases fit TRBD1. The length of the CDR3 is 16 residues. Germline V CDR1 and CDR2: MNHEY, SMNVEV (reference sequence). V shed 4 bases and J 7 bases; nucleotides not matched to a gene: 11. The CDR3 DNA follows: TGTGCCAGCAGTTCCATACAGGGGGGAAAGGGTGAAAAACTGTTTTTT. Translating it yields CASSSIQGGKGEKLFF.

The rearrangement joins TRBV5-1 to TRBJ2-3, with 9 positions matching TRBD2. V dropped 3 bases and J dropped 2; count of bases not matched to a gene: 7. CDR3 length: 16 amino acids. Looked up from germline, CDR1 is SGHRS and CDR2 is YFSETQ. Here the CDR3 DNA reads TGCGCCAGCAGCTCACTTGCTAGCGGGGTCACAGATACGCAGTATTTT. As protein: CASSSLASGVTDTQYF.

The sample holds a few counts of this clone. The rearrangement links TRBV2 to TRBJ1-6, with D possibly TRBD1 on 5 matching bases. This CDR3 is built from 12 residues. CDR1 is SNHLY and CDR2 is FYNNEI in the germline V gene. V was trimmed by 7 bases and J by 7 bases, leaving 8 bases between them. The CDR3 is CASKGVNSPLHF. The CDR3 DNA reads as TGTGCCAGCAAAGGGGTCAATTCACCCCTCCACTTT.

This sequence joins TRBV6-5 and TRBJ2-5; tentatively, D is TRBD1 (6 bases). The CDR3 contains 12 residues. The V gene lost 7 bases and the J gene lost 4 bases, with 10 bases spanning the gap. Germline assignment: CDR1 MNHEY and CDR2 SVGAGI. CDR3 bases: TGTGCCAGCAACCAGGGGACAGAGACCCAGTACTTC. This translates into CASNQGTETQYF.

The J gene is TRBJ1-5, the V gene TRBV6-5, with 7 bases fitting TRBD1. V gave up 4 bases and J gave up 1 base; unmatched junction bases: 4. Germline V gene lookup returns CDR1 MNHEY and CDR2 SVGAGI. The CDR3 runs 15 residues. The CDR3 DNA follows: TGTGCCAGCAGTTCTAACAGGGGCAGCAATCAGCCCCAGCATTTT. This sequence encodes CASSSNRGSNQPQHF.